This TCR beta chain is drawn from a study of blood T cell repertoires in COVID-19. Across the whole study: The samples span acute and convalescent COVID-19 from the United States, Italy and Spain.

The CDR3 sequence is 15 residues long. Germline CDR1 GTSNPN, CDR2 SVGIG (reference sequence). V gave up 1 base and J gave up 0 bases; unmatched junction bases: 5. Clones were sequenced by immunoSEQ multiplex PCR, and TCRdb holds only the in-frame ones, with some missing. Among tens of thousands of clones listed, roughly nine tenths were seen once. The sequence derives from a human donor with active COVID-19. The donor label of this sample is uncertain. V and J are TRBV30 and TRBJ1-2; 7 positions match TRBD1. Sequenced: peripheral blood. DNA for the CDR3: TGTGCCTGGAGTGCCGGGACAGATACTAACTATGGCTACACCTTC. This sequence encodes CAWSAGTDTNYGYTF.